Following are 25 T cell receptor beta chains from one sample sequenced in a study of T cell responses to AZD1222 COVID-19 vaccine (dated by TCRdb to the early 2020s). Library preparation employed the immunoSEQ multiplex PCR assay. TCRdb mirrors the immuneACCESS table, restricted to in-frame sequences. Some clones are absent from its copies; in checked studies, under half trace to an unresolved V gene, and the reason for the others is unknown. Present in this sample are about 140,000 clones, roughly 89% of which were seen just once. The ten largest account for about 4.8% of the sample. What the time point label conveys for this sample: baseline before first vaccination. The sample in question was peripheral blood, obtained on day 0 of AZD1222 vaccination. Receptors originate from an adult in good health.

The chain employs TRBV18 and TRBJ2-2; 14 positions agree with TRBD2. Germline CDR1 is KGHSH and CDR2 is LQKENI. The CDR3 is 17 residues long. The V and J ends lost 8 bases and 1 base, in that order; junction bases with no gene match: 6. The CDR3 spells CASKPGLAGVNTGELFF. In nucleotides, the CDR3 is TGTGCCAGCAAGCCGGGACTAGCGGGGGTGAACACCGGGGAGCTGTTTTTT. The full variable domain, with the rest looked up from reference TRBV18 and TRBJ2-2, is NAGVMQNPRHLVRRRGQEARLRCSPMKGHSHVYWYRQLPEEGLKFMVYLQKENIIDESGMPKERFSAEFPKEGPSILRIQQVVRGDSAAYFCASKPGLAGVNTGELFFGEGSRLTVL.

The V gene is TRBV11-2, the J gene TRBJ2-1; TRBD2 agrees at 8 bases. Germline V gives CDR1 SGHAT, CDR2 FQNNGV. The junction had 22 bases not matched to a gene; V was cut back by 7 bases and J by 5 bases. The CDR3 consists of 19 residues. The CDR3 here is CASTSGLGAIYRRNNEQFF. CDR3 DNA sequence: TGTGCCAGCACCTCGGGACTAGGGGCCATATACCGACGAAACAATGAGCAGTTCTTC. Complete variable domain (other parts from reference TRBV11-2 and TRBJ2-1): EAGVAQSPRYKIIEKRQSVAFWCNPISGHATLYWYQQILGQGPKLLIQFQNNGVVDDSQLPKDRFSAERLKGVDSTLKIQPAKLEDSAVYLCASTSGLGAIYRRNNEQFFGPGTRLTVL.

J is TRBJ2-6 and V is TRBV3-1 (or the pseudogene TRBV3-2), with D uncertain. This CDR3 spans 14 amino acids. V lost 0 bases, J lost 4 bases, and 4 bases lay in between. CDR1 is LGHDT and CDR2 is YNNKEL in the germline V gene (reference sequence). The CDR3 is CASSQENGANVLTF. The DNA for the CDR3 is TGTGCCAGCAGCCAAGAGAACGGGGCCAACGTCCTGACTTTC.

The chain couples TRBV7-2 to TRBJ1-3; 7 nucleotides match TRBD1. The trim removed 6 bases at V and 12 bases at J, leaving 5 bases unmatched. Germline V gives CDR1 SGHTA, CDR2 FQGNSA. This CDR3 is 11 amino acids long. The CDR3 here is CASSYGQDIYF. In DNA, the CDR3 is TGTGCCAGCAGTTATGGACAGGACATATATTTT.

The chain employs TRBV7-9 and TRBJ2-3; D perhaps matches TRBD1 (6 bases). The CDR3 has 12 amino acids. Trimming shortened V by 10 bases and J by 2 bases, and 10 bases separated the two germline ends. In germline, CDR1 is SEHNR, CDR2 FQNEAQ (reference sequence). CDR3 DNA: TGTGCCATCCAGGGGCTCACAGATACGCAGTATTTT. It specifies CAIQGLTDTQYF.

This clone was observed once. The chain uses TRBV7-2 and TRBJ2-7; 7 bases line up with TRBD1. Germline values: CDR1 SGHTA, CDR2 FQGNSA. There are 15 residues in the CDR3. The V gene end was trimmed by 3 bases and the J gene end by 2 bases; junction bases not matched to a gene: 7. The CDR3 bases are TGTGCCAGCAGCTTCGACAGGGCGAACACCTACGAGCAGTACTTC. Amino acids: CASSFDRANTYEQYF.

A remark on this clone: This specimen includes other DNA sequences encoding the same CDR3. The V call is TRBV7-9, the J call TRBJ2-2; D ambiguous. The germline V and J ends were trimmed by 5 bases and 4 bases, with 8 bases remaining between them. CDR3 length equals 13 residues. Germline lookup yields CDR1 SEHNR and CDR2 FQNEAQ (reference sequence). CDR3 DNA: TGTGCCAGCAGCCTTGGTAGCACCGGGGAGCTGTTTTTT. This translates into CASSLGSTGELFF.

This clone was observed once. This chain connects TRBV11-2 to TRBJ2-2; D not resolved. Per germline, CDR1 SGHAT and CDR2 FQNNGV. CDR3 length equals 16 residues. V lost 5 bases, J lost 6 bases, and 19 bases lay in between. The CDR3 sequence is CASSQPHTRTPGELFF. CDR3 sequence (DNA): TGTGCCAGCAGCCAGCCCCATACAAGAACACCCGGGGAGCTGTTTTTT. Together with reference TRBV11-2 and TRBJ2-2, the CDR3 gives the full variable domain: EAGVAQSPRYKIIEKRQSVAFWCNPISGHATLYWYQQILGQGPKLLIQFQNNGVVDDSQLPKDRFSAERLKGVDSTLKIQPAKLEDSAVYLCASSQPHTRTPGELFFGEGSRLTVL.

The CDR3 sequence is CASSLERDTEAFF. The CDR3 region has the DNA TGTGCCAGCAGCTTAGAACGTGACACTGAAGCTTTCTTT. The V call is TRBV7-8, the J call TRBJ1-1; D is undetermined. The CDR3 has 13 amino acids. V was trimmed by 1 base and J by 3 bases, leaving 6 bases between them. Germline values: CDR1 SGHVS, CDR2 FQNEAQ.

V usage is TRBV2 and J usage is TRBJ2-6; D unresolved. This CDR3 spans 15 amino acids. V lost 1 base, J lost 2 bases, and 6 bases lay in between. From germline, CDR1 is SNHLY and CDR2 FYNNEI. CDR3 DNA: TGTGCCAGCAGTGAAGAAGGGACTGGGGCCAACGTCCTGACTTTC. Translating gives CASSEEGTGANVLTF.

This chain uses TRBV14 with TRBJ2-5, with 10 positions matching TRBD2. The CDR3 is 16 residues long. Looked up from germline, CDR1 is SGHDN and CDR2 is FVKESK. V gave up 2 bases and J gave up 7 bases; unmatched junction bases: 10. The CDR3 DNA reads as TGTGCCAGCAGCCAAATCGGGCTAGCGGGAGTCGGGACCCAGTACTTC. Protein: CASSQIGLAGVGTQYF.

This CDR3 is CSASPGEWGEAFF. The CDR3 DNA reads TGCAGTGCTAGTCCAGGGGAATGGGGTGAAGCTTTCTTT. The V and J genes are TRBV20-1 and TRBJ1-1; weak D call: TRBD1 (6 bases). This CDR3 region has 13 residues. Germline CDR1 reads DFQATT; CDR2 reads SNEGSKA (reference sequence). V shed 3 bases and J shed 7 bases, with 15 bases lying between them.

J is TRBJ1-3 and V is TRBV3-1 (or the pseudogene TRBV3-2); D remains unclear. Trimming stripped 1 base from V and 3 bases from J, with 13 bases between. This CDR3 contains 16 residues. Looked up from germline, CDR1 is LGHDT and CDR2 is YNNKEL (reference sequence). The CDR3 loop is CASSQVLRKSGNTIYF. CDR3 DNA sequence: TGTGCCAGCAGCCAAGTTTTACGGAAGAGTGGAAACACCATATATTTT.

This chain joins TRBV9 and TRBJ1-1; weak D call: TRBD1 (5 bases). CDR1 SGDLS and CDR2 YYNGEE come from the germline V gene. V shed 0 bases and J shed 3 bases, with 12 bases lying between them. CDR3 size: 15 residues. DNA of the CDR3: TGTGCCAGCAGCGTAGGTGGGAGGGACCACACTGAAGCTTTCTTT. It specifies CASSVGGRDHTEAFF.

The CDR3 nucleotides are TGTGCCAGCAGCAAAATAAGTTTCGGAGGTCTGGTTTGGGATACGCAGTATTTT. Its translation is CASSKISFGGLVWDTQYF. This sequence joins TRBV21-1 and TRBJ2-3; the D call in the table, TRBD2, was not verified against the DNA. TRBV21-1 is annotated as a pseudogene. The CDR3 covers 18 residues.

The chain is built from TRBV3-1 (or the pseudogene TRBV3-2) and TRBJ2-7; TRBD1 is a possible D gene (6 bases). V lost 2 bases and J lost 5, with 16 bases in between. The CDR3 has 15 amino acids. CDR1 and CDR2 from the germline V gene are LGHDT and YNNKEL (reference sequence). CDR3 nucleotide sequence: TGTGCCAGCAGCCAATATCTACAGGGCAGCGACGAGCAGTACTTC. It codes for CASSQYLQGSDEQYF.

V and J are TRBV24-1 and TRBJ2-1; 7 bases are a match to TRBD1. The CDR3 covers 13 residues. After removal of 6 bases from V and 5 bases from J, the junction contained 3 bases not matched to a gene. Looked up from germline, CDR1 is KGHDR and CDR2 is SFDVKD. CDR3 residues: CATSPTGDNEQFF. In DNA form, the CDR3 reads TGTGCCACCAGTCCTACAGGGGACAATGAGCAGTTCTTC.

The J gene is TRBJ2-5, the V gene TRBV25-1; tentative D call: TRBD1 (5 bases). V lost 3 bases, J lost 2 bases, and 10 bases lay in between. Germline V lookup: CDR1 MGHDK, CDR2 SYGVNS. This CDR3 spans 14 amino acids. The CDR3 reads CASSEGHFQETQYF. CDR3 in DNA: TGTGCCAGCAGTGAGGGGCACTTTCAAGAGACCCAGTACTTC.

This chain connects TRBV27 to TRBJ1-6; a possible D gene is TRBD1 (5 bases). The CDR3 covers 13 residues. Germline CDR1 MNHEY, CDR2 SMNVEV (reference sequence). Trimming stripped 2 bases from V and 6 bases from J, with 5 bases between. The CDR3 reads CASSLGGNSPLHF. The CDR3, as DNA: TGTGCCAGCAGTTTAGGGGGTAATTCACCCCTCCACTTT.

The gene calls are TRBV19 and TRBJ1-3; D gene unclear. From germline, CDR1 is LNHDA and CDR2 SQIVND (reference sequence). Deletions cut 8 bases from V and 0 bases from J, with 17 bases between. The CDR3 covers 16 residues. The chain's CDR3 is CASGPLGPNSGNTIYF. CDR3 DNA sequence: TGTGCCAGTGGTCCCCTCGGGCCCAACTCTGGAAACACCATATATTTT.

J is TRBJ1-5 and V is TRBV28; D not certain. With 4 bases removed from V and 0 bases from J, the gap between germline ends came to 13 bases. The CDR3 runs to 16 residues. Germline V gives CDR1 MDHEN, CDR2 SYDVKM. CDR3 bases: TGTGCCAGCAGTTCACATACCCCGTATAGCAATCAGCCCCAGCATTTT. This encodes CASSSHTPYSNQPQHF. The whole variable domain, remainder taken from reference TRBV28 and TRBJ1-5, is DVKVTQSSRYLVKRTGEKVFLECVQDMDHENMFWYRQDPGLGLRLIYFSYDVKMKEKGDIPEGYSVSREKKERFSLILESASTNQTSMYLCASSSHTPYSNQPQHFGDGTRLSIL.

The CDR3 spells CASSDSGQGGSYEQYF. The CDR3 DNA reads TGTGCCAGTAGTGATAGCGGGCAGGGCGGCTCCTACGAGCAGTACTTC. The chain is built from TRBV19 and TRBJ2-7; 7 positions match TRBD2. The CDR3 spans 16 residues. Germline V lookup: CDR1 LNHDA, CDR2 SQIVND (reference sequence). The V and J ends lost 5 bases and 0 bases, in that order; junction bases with no gene match: 10. Full variable domain (outside the CDR3, taken from reference TRBV19 and TRBJ2-7): DGGITQSPKYLFRKEGQNVTLSCEQNLNHDAMYWYRQDPGQGLRLIYYSQIVNDFQKGDIAEGYSVSREKKESFPLTVTSAQKNPTAFYLCASSDSGQGGSYEQYFGPGTRLTVT.

The V and J genes are TRBV5-4 and TRBJ1-6, with D tentatively TRBD1 (5 bases). V was trimmed by 0 bases and J by 8 bases, leaving 15 bases between them. The CDR3 runs to 16 residues. Per the germline V gene, CDR1 is SGHNT and CDR2 is YYREEE (reference sequence). CDR3 in amino acids: CASSLDPGRSYSPLHF. In nucleotides, the CDR3 is TGTGCCAGCAGCTTGGACCCGGGACGGTCTTATTCACCCCTCCACTTT. The entire variable domain, with the rest obtained from reference TRBV5-4 and TRBJ1-6, is as follows: ETGVTQSPTHLIKTRGQQVTLRCSSQSGHNTVSWYQQALGQGPQFIFQYYREEENGRGNFPPRFSGLQFPNYSSELNVNALELDDSALYLCASSLDPGRSYSPLHFGNGTRLTVT.

This clone occurred a few times. J is TRBJ1-2 and V is TRBV18; D gene unclear. Trimming pared 2 bases from V and 6 bases from J, leaving 10 bases between. There are 13 residues in the CDR3. Per the germline V gene, CDR1 is KGHSH and CDR2 is LQKENI. The CDR3 DNA follows: TGTGCCAGCTCACCAGACCGCGGGAATGGCTACACCTTC. Protein: CASSPDRGNGYTF.

The chain recombines TRBV28 with TRBJ2-2, with a tentative D call TRBD2 (6 bases). Germline-derived CDR1 and CDR2 are MDHEN and SYDVKM. The V and J ends lost 11 bases and 4 bases respectively, with 14 bases between them. CDR3 length: 13 residues. Here the CDR3 reads CALGGVGTGELFF. The CDR3 nucleotides are TGTGCCCTGGGGGGAGTGGGCACCGGGGAGCTGTTTTTT.